This passage covers 24 T cell receptor beta chains from one sample sequenced in a study of T cell responses to AZD1222 COVID-19 vaccine. TCRdb keeps only in-frame clones here, not all; method: immunoSEQ multiplex PCR. The sample includes 90,000 to 120,000 clones, 85% to 95% seen only once; the top ten take roughly 5%. Material: peripheral blood, obtained on day 0 of AZD1222 vaccination. The receptors were gathered from an adult in good health.

This clone was observed a single time. This rearrangement joins TRBV2 to TRBJ2-5, with no clear D. CDR3 length equals 11 residues. The germline V gene encodes CDR1 SNHLY and CDR2 FYNNEI. V was cut by 6 bases and J by 5 bases, with 7 bases left in between. CDR3 nucleotide sequence: TGTGCCAGCAGGATTGAGGAGACCCAGTACTTC. Translating gives CASRIEETQYF.

The chain employs TRBV21-1 and TRBJ2-6; the D segment call TRBD2 is taken from the table without a DNA check. TRBV21-1 is given as a pseudogene. This CDR3 comprises 16 residues. CDR3 in amino acids: CASSKSCPSGANVLTF. CDR3 coding DNA: TGTGCCAGCAGCAAAAGCTGCCCCTCTGGGGCCAACGTCCTGACTTTC.

This chain connects TRBV2 to TRBJ1-5; D not certain. Germline V gene sequence: CDR1 SNHLY, CDR2 FYNNEI. Trimming pared 4 bases from V and 5 bases from J, leaving 12 bases between. This CDR3 comprises 14 residues. The chain's CDR3 is CASSGTRGDQPQHF. CDR3 coding DNA: TGTGCCAGCAGTGGTACCCGGGGTGATCAGCCCCAGCATTTT.

The chain carries TRBV5-1 and TRBJ2-3; a possible D gene is TRBD1 (5 bases). The V gene lost 1 base and the J gene lost 0 bases, with 15 bases spanning the gap. Germline assignment: CDR1 SGHRS and CDR2 YFSETQ. The CDR3 runs to 17 residues. In DNA form, the CDR3 reads TGCGCCAGCAGCTTGTCCAGGGTAGGGATTAGCACAGATACGCAGTATTTT. Amino acids: CASSLSRVGISTDTQYF.

The chain recombines TRBV5-1 with TRBJ1-1; perhaps TRBD1 as D (5 bases). The ends were cut back, 0 bases at V and 0 bases at J, with 9 bases in the middle. In germline, CDR1 is SGHRS, CDR2 YFSETQ. The CDR3 length is 15 residues. CDR3 sequence: CASSLAGELNTEAFF. The CDR3 DNA is TGCGCCAGCAGCTTGGCGGGGGAGTTGAACACTGAAGCTTTCTTT.

The chain joins TRBV7-3 to TRBJ2-1; 7 nucleotides line up with TRBD2. Germline V CDR1 and CDR2: SGHTA, FQGTGA. The CDR3 consists of 13 residues. Unmatched junction bases numbered 11, after V lost 5 bases and J lost 13 bases. The CDR3 nucleotides are TGTGCCAGCAGCCAAGCGGGGATAAGCGATCAGTTCTTC. Protein sequence: CASSQAGISDQFF.

V gene TRBV24-1 combines with J gene TRBJ2-2, with no clear D. The CDR3 contains 15 residues. CDR1 is KGHDR and CDR2 is SFDVKD in the germline V gene. Trimming pared 3 bases from V and 6 bases from J, leaving 13 bases between. The CDR3 loop is CATSDMAVSAGELFF. DNA for the CDR3: TGTGCCACCAGTGATATGGCAGTGTCGGCCGGGGAGCTGTTTTTT.

V is TRBV7-9 and J is TRBJ2-5; TRBD2 matches at 7 bases. CDR3 length: 12 amino acids. CDR1 and CDR2 from the germline V gene are SEHNR and FQNEAQ (reference sequence). The junction had 7 bases not matched to a gene; V was cut back by 10 bases and J by 5 bases. CDR3 amino acids: CATDRGDETQYF. CDR3 DNA: TGTGCCACCGACCGGGGGGACGAGACCCAGTACTTC.

This chain joins TRBV7-2 and TRBJ2-7; 9 nucleotides agree with TRBD1. V gave up 5 bases and J gave up 4 bases; unmatched junction bases: 9. This CDR3 spans 15 amino acids. Per germline, CDR1 SGHTA and CDR2 FQGNSA. The CDR3 region is CASSLTGGAGYEQYF. Written as DNA, the CDR3 is TGTGCCAGCAGCCTAACAGGGGGCGCGGGGTACGAGCAGTACTTC.

V gene TRBV6-2 or TRBV6-3 combines with J gene TRBJ2-7; 8 nucleotides line up with TRBD1. J gave up 5 bases and V 4 bases, and 10 bases lay outside the gene matches. The CDR3 contains 15 residues. Germline V lookup: CDR1 MNHEY, CDR2 SVGEGT. The CDR3 reads CASSSNRDRINEQYF. The CDR3, as DNA: TGTGCCAGCAGTTCCAACCGGGACAGGATCAACGAGCAGTACTTC.

This sequence joins TRBV7-3 and TRBJ2-7, with D possibly being TRBD1 or TRBD2 (6 bases each). The length of the CDR3 is 14 residues. Deletions cut 6 bases from V and 5 bases from J, with 17 bases between. Per the germline V gene, CDR1 is SGHTA and CDR2 is FQGTGA. The CDR3 coding sequence is TGTGCCAGCAGTCCCGGGGGACAACTGAACGAGCAGTACTTC. Translating it yields CASSPGGQLNEQYF.

V gene TRBV6-5 combines with J gene TRBJ1-1; 8 bases map to TRBD1. CDR1 is MNHEY and CDR2 is SVGAGI in the germline V gene. The CDR3 is 13 residues long. Trimming removed 9 bases from V and 1 base from J; junction bases left unmatched: 4. The CDR3 DNA follows: TGTGCCAGTAAGACAGGGGAGAACACTGAAGCTTTCTTT. It specifies CASKTGENTEAFF.

The CDR3 coding sequence is TGCGCCAGCAGCCCCCTTGGGAGCACAGATACGCAGTATTTT. Its protein is CASSPLGSTDTQYF. The chain uses TRBV5-1 and TRBJ2-3, with D hard to call. The CDR3 is made up of 14 amino acids. CDR1 and CDR2 (germline): SGHRS, YFSETQ. With 4 bases removed from V and 0 bases from J, the gap between germline ends came to 9 bases.

The rearrangement uses TRBV21-1 and TRBJ1-2; the table's D gene call, TRBD1, was not cross checked with the DNA. TRBV21-1 constitutes a pseudogene. The CDR3 has 16 amino acids. CDR3 protein: CASSKRVRTGRYGYTF. The CDR3 nucleotides are TGTGCCAGCAGCAAACGCGTTCGGACAGGGCGGTATGGCTACACCTTC.

V usage is TRBV5-6 and J usage is TRBJ2-5, with 8 bases identical to TRBD1. V shed 3 bases and J 2 bases; nucleotides not matched to a gene: 15. This CDR3 spans 18 amino acids. CDR1 and CDR2 (germline): SGHDT, YYEEEE. The CDR3 coding sequence is TGTGCCAGCAGCTCGGTCGGTTTCGGACAGGGTAATCAAGAGACCCAGTACTTC. Its translation is CASSSVGFGQGNQETQYF.

The chain recombines TRBV6-1 with TRBJ2-7; 7 bases fit TRBD1. The CDR3 has 15 amino acids. CDR1 is MNHNS and CDR2 is SASEGT in the germline V gene. The trim removed 1 base at V and 3 bases at J, leaving 6 bases unmatched. The CDR3 nucleotides are TGTGCCAGCAGTGAAGAGGAGTCAGGGGGCTACGAGCAGTACTTC. It specifies CASSEEESGGYEQYF.

Comment on this clone: This sample includes further DNA sequences coding for the same CDR3. The J gene is TRBJ2-1, the V gene TRBV20-1; D gene ambiguous. V was cut by 5 bases and J by 4 bases, with 6 bases left in between. In germline, CDR1 is DFQATT, CDR2 SNEGSKA (reference sequence). CDR3 size: 11 residues. CDR3 sequence reads: CSAPEYNEQFF. CDR3 DNA sequence: TGCAGTGCTCCGGAGTACAATGAGCAGTTCTTC.

CDR3 bases: TGTGCCAGCAGCTTAGACTTTTCTCCGGGACAGGGTGAGGATGGCTACACCTTC. Protein product: CASSLDFSPGQGEDGYTF. The gene calls are TRBV11-3 and TRBJ1-2; TRBD1 matches at 9 bases. The V gene's germline CDR1 is SGHNT and CDR2 YENEEA. CDR3 size: 18 residues. V lost 0 bases to trimming and J lost 6 bases; unmatched junction nucleotides: 14.

The V gene is TRBV28, the J gene TRBJ2-7; D perhaps matches TRBD2 (6 bases). The germline gives CDR1 MDHEN, CDR2 SYDVKM. The CDR3 has 14 amino acids. Trimming left V 6 bases short and J 3 bases short, with 15 bases between. As DNA, the CDR3 is TGTGCCAGCAGACCAGGGACTTCTAACTACGAGCAGTACTTC. Its protein product is CASRPGTSNYEQYF.

The chain joins TRBV3-1 (or the pseudogene TRBV3-2) to TRBJ2-1; 9 bases are shared with TRBD2. J gave up 8 bases and V 4 bases, and 6 bases lay outside the gene matches. CDR1 and CDR2 (germline): LGHDT, YNNKEL (reference sequence). The CDR3 spans 14 residues. The DNA for the CDR3 is TGTGCCAGCAGCCCGGGACTAGCCCCCCATGAGCAGTTCTTC. This codes for CASSPGLAPHEQFF.

The chain is built from TRBV7-9 and TRBJ1-5, with D perhaps matching TRBD1 (6 bases). Germline CDR1 reads SEHNR; CDR2 reads FQNEAQ (reference sequence). The V and J ends lost 1 base and 5 bases respectively, with 12 bases between them. The CDR3 is 15 amino acids. CDR3 region: CASSLDGGWHQPQHF. The CDR3, as DNA: TGTGCCAGCAGCTTAGACGGGGGCTGGCATCAGCCCCAGCATTTT.

J is TRBJ1-1 and V is TRBV18; 7 bases match TRBD1. Germline V gene data show CDR1 as KGHSH and CDR2 as LQKENI. V shed 3 bases, J shed 7 bases, and the junction held 11 bases outside the gene matches. This CDR3 spans 15 amino acids. This CDR3 reads CASSPSQSGGGEAFF. The CDR3 DNA reads TGTGCCAGCTCACCTTCTCAGTCAGGGGGAGGTGAAGCTTTCTTT. Combining the CDR3 with reference TRBV18 and TRBJ1-1 gives the whole variable domain NAGVMQNPRHLVRRRGQEARLRCSPMKGHSHVYWYRQLPEEGLKFMVYLQKENIIDESGMPKERFSAEFPKEGPSILRIQQVVRGDSAAYFCASSPSQSGGGEAFFGQGTRLTVV.

Notes on this clone: At one of its ends the junction is not consistent with the germline gene, which may arise from a read error. In DNA form, the CDR3 reads TGTGCCAGCAGCAAAAGGCGGACTAGCGGGGACTTC. As protein: CASSKRRTSGDF. The V call is TRBV6-9, the J call TRBJ2-7; 12 bases fit TRBD2. Germline assignment: CDR1 MNHGY and CDR2 SVAAGI. This CDR3 contains 12 residues.

This chain uses TRBV2 with TRBJ1-5, with D unresolved. Germline V gives CDR1 SNHLY, CDR2 FYNNEI. V lost 2 bases, J lost 1 base, and 9 bases lay in between. The CDR3 loop spans 15 amino acids. The CDR3 spells CASSERVRSNQPQHF. For the CDR3, the DNA is TGTGCCAGCAGTGAAAGGGTCAGAAGCAATCAGCCCCAGCATTTT. Variable domain in full (rest from reference TRBV2 and TRBJ1-5): EPEVTQTPSHQVTQMGQEVILRCVPISNHLYFYWYRQILGQKVEFLVSFYNNEISEKSEIFDDQFSVERPDGSNFTLKIRSTKLEDSAMYFCASSERVRSNQPQHFGDGTRLSIL.